This TCR beta chain emerged from a study of glioma-infiltrating T cells. As to this clonotype: Its antigen is not identified.

Study-wide results and caveats: Only very few CDR3 sequences appeared in both tissue and blood. Non-neoplastic patients had below-expected tissue-blood divergence, while all gliomas exceeded expectation.

V was pared by 0 bases and J by 6 bases, with 4 bases of the junction left unmatched. Germline-derived CDR1 and CDR2 are SGDLS and YYNGEE. The CDR3 loop spans 15 amino acids. The iRepertoire nested amplicon-rescue multiplex PCR amplified TCR alpha and beta CDR3s from RNA. One-step reverse transcription and amplification started from around 100-400 ng of tissue mRNA or PBMC total RNA. TCRdb processed the multiplex PCR reads anew with MiXCR; each CDR3 protein has one entry. The sample lists approximately 130,000 distinct CDR3 sequences, 24% occurring once. Source material: glioma tissue, nonneoplastic brain tissue, or PBMCs (not recorded which). The chain is built from TRBV9 and TRBJ1-5; 9 nucleotides match TRBD1. The sequence was obtained from a human donor with low-grade glioma or glioblastoma, undergoing nonglioma brain surgery, or in good health (not recorded which). The CDR3 bases are TGTGCCAGCAGCGTAGGGGACAGGGAGGGTCAGCCCCAGCATTTT. This translates into CASSVGDREGQPQHF.